The present entry profiles one T cell receptor beta chain with its context. This specimen comes from a study of shared clonotypes between healthy human individuals. Cells designated naive CD8 were CD45RO-negative and were positively selected for CCR7, with terminally differentiated effector memory CD45RA+ cells excluded. This CDR3 contains 15 residues. The germline V gene encodes CDR1 MNHNY and CDR2 SVGAGI (reference sequence). The trim removed 6 bases at V and 9 bases at J, leaving 11 bases unmatched. Only in-frame clones appear in the TCRdb table, and some are missing; sequencing was by immunoSEQ multiplex PCR. This sample has 700,000 to 950,000 clones; just over 95% occur once, and the top ten carry around 0.21%.

The sample consisted of naive CD8+ T cells sorted from blood. The genes are TRBV6-6 and TRBJ2-1; 10 bases line up with TRBD2. This TCR derives from a man in his thirties or forties in good health. The CDR3 DNA follows: TGTGCCAGCAGGATCCCCGGGACTAGCGATCCTGAGCAGTTCTTC. Protein: CASRIPGTSDPEQFF.